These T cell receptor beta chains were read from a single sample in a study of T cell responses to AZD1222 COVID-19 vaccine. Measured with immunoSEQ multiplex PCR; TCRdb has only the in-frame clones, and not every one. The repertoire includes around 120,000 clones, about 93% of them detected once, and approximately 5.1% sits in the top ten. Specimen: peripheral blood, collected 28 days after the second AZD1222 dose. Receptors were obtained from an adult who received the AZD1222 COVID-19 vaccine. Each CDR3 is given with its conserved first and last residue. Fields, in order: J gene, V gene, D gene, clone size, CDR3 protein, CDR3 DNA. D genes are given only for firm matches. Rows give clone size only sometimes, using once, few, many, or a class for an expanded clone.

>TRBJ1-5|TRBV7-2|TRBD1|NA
CASSLAGRGNNQPQHF
TGTGCCAGCAGCTTAGCCGGCAGGGGGAACAATCAGCCCCAGCATTTT
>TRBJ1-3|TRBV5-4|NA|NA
CASSPAGTRSGNTIYF
TGTGCCAGCAGCCCAGCCGGGACACGCTCTGGAAACACCATATATTTT
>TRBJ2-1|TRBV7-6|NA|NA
CASSSLLETTYNEQFF
TGTGCCAGCAGCTCTCTCCTAGAGACCACCTACAATGAGCAGTTCTTC
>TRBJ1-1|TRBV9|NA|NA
CASSVAVGTEAFF
TGTGCCAGCAGCGTAGCTGTCGGCACTGAAGCTTTCTTT
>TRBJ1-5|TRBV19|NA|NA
CASSVGQPNQPQHF
TGTGCCAGTAGTGTAGGACAGCCCAATCAGCCCCAGCATTTT
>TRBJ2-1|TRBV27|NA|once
CASSLTVGPTDQQFF
TGTGCCAGCAGTTTAACGGTTGGGCCAACGGACCAACAGTTCTTC
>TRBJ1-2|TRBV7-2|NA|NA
CASSFGTQNYGYTF
TGTGCCAGCAGCTTTGGGACACAAAACTATGGCTACACCTTC
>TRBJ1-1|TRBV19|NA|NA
CASSRRRETHRAFF
TGTGCCAGTAGTCGGAGGAGGGAGACCCATCGAGCTTTCTTT
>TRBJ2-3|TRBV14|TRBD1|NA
CASSLRTGGSDTQYF
TGTGCCAGCAGCCTCCGGACAGGGGGATCAGATACGCAGTATTTT
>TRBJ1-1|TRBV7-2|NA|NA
CASSGIETGRTEAFF
TGTGCCAGCAGCGGGATCGAAACAGGGCGCACTGAAGCTTTCTTT
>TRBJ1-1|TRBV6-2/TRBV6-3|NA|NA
CASSPQGIEAFF
TGTGCCAGCAGCCCCCAGGGAATCGAAGCTTTCTTT
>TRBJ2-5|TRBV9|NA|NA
CASSVGTQYQETQYF
TGTGCCAGCAGCGTTGGGACTCAATACCAAGAGACCCAGTACTTC
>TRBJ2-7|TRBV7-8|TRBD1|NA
CASTATGVGYEQYF
TGTGCCAGCACTGCCACAGGGGTAGGTTACGAGCAGTACTTC
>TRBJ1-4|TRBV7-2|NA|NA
CASSAGGRVDEKLFF
TGTGCCAGCAGCGCGGGGGGGCGGGTAGATGAAAAACTGTTTTTT
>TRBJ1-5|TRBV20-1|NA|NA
CSPPGNQPQHF
TGCAGTCCTCCGGGCAATCAGCCCCAGCATTTT
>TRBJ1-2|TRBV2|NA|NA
CASSEGGQGGFYGYTF
TGTGCCAGCAGTGAAGGTGGGCAGGGAGGCTTCTATGGCTACACCTTC
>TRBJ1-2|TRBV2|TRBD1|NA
CASSDGQGYGYTF
TGTGCCAGCAGTGATGGACAGGGGTATGGCTACACCTTC
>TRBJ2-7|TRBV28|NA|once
CASSPRQSTYEQYF
TGTGCCAGCAGTCCTCGACAGAGTACCTACGAGCAGTACTTC
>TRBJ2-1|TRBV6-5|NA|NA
CATEPGDPNNEQFF
TGTGCCACCGAGCCGGGGGATCCCAACAATGAGCAGTTCTTC
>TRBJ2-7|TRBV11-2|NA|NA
CASSFRGEQYF
TGTGCCAGCAGCTTCAGAGGGGAGCAGTACTTC
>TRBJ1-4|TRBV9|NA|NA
CASSVAQGEKLFF
TGTGCCAGCAGCGTGGCACAAGGAGAAAAACTGTTTTTT
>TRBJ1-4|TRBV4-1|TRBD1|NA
CASSQRGQTNEKLFF
TGCGCCAGCAGCCAGAGGGGGCAAACTAATGAAAAACTGTTTTTT
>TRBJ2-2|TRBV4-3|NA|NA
CASSPGAGELFF
TGCGCCAGCAGTCCAGGGGCCGGGGAGCTGTTTTTT
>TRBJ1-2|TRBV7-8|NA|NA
CASSPYGGRTNYGYTF
TGTGCCAGCAGCCCCTACGGGGGGAGGACTAACTATGGCTACACCTTC
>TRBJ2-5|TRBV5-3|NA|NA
CARSSEYGGRKFQETQYF
TGTGCCAGAAGCTCTGAATATGGGGGTCGGAAATTCCAAGAGACCCAGTACTTC
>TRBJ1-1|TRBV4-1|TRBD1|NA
CASSIRTGLNTEAFF
TGCGCCAGCAGCATTCGGACAGGCTTGAACACTGAAGCTTTCTTT
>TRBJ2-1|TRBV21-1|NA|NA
CASRGGFSYNEQFF
TGTGCCAGCAGGGGGGGGTTCTCCTACAATGAGCAGTTCTTC
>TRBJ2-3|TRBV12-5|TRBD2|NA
CASGLSRLAGGPDTQYF
TGTGCTAGTGGTTTGTCCCGACTAGCGGGGGGGCCGGATACGCAGTATTTT
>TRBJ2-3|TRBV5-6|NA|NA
CASSPGGWGTDTQYF
TGTGCCAGCAGCCCCGGGGGTTGGGGCACAGATACGCAGTATTTT
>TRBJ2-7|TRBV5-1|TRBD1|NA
CASSRNPGQEYEQYF
TGCGCCAGCAGCCGAAACCCGGGACAGGAGTACGAGCAGTACTTC
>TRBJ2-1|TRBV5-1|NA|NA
CASSRGLSNEQFF
TGCGCCAGCAGCAGAGGGCTGTCCAATGAGCAGTTCTTC
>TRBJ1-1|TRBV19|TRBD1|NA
CASRGQGGNTEAFF
TGTGCCAGTAGGGGACAGGGGGGAAACACTGAAGCTTTCTTT
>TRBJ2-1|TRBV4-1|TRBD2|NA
CASSQDALAAHNEQFF
TGCGCCAGCAGCCAAGATGCCCTAGCGGCCCACAATGAGCAGTTCTTC
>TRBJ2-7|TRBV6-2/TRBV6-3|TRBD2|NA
CASSYSGRYDEQYF
TGTGCCAGCAGTTATAGCGGGAGATACGACGAGCAGTACTTC
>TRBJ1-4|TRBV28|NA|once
CASSKGGDEKLFF
TGTGCCAGCAGCAAAGGGGGGGATGAAAAACTGTTTTTT
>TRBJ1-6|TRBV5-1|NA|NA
CASSGLQGYNSPLHF
TGCGCCAGCAGCGGCCTACAGGGCTATAATTCACCCCTCCACTTT
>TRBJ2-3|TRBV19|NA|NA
CASSIQLSTDTQYF
TGTGCCAGTAGTATACAGCTTTCCACAGATACGCAGTATTTT
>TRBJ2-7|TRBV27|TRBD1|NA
CASSRQTGETSEQYF
TGTGCCAGCAGTAGACAGACAGGGGAGACGAGCGAGCAGTACTTC
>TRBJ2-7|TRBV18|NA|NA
CASSLQGEVNEQYF
TGTGCCAGCTCACTTCAAGGGGAAGTGAACGAGCAGTACTTC
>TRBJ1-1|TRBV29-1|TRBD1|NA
CSVEDRAGTEAFF
TGCAGCGTCGAAGACAGGGCGGGGACTGAAGCTTTCTTT
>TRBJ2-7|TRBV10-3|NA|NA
CAISDWRGGSYEQYF
TGTGCCATCAGTGATTGGAGGGGGGGGAGCTACGAGCAGTACTTC
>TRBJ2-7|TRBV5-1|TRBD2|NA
CASSPGRGWNYEQYF
TGCGCCAGCAGCCCCGGGAGGGGGTGGAACTACGAGCAGTACTTC
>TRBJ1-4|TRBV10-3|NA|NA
CAISERKGTNEKLFF
TGTGCCATCAGTGAGCGGAAGGGGACTAATGAAAAACTGTTTTTT
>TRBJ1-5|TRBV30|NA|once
CAWNRGPGNQPQHF
TGTGCCTGGAACCGGGGTCCGGGCAATCAGCCCCAGCATTTT
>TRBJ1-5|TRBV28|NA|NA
CASSFVSGASNQPQHF
TGTGCCAGCAGTTTTGTTTCGGGCGCTAGCAATCAGCCCCAGCATTTT
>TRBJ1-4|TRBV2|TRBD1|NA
CATPDRGGEKLFF
TGTGCCACCCCGGACAGGGGAGGCGAAAAACTGTTTTTT
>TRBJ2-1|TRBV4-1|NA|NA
CASSQASYNEQFF
TGCGCCAGCAGCCAGGCTTCCTACAATGAGCAGTTCTTC
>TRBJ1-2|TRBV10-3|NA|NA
CAESEGNYGYTF
TGTGCCGAGTCGGAGGGTAACTATGGCTACACCTTC
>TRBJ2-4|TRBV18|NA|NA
CASSPSDNLSVHF
TGTGCCAGCTCACCGTCGGACAATCTATCTGTGCACTTC
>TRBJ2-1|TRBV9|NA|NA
CASTGRADSSYNEQFF
TGTGCCAGCACCGGCCGGGCTGATAGCTCCTACAATGAGCAGTTCTTC